This TCR beta chain derives from a study of blood T cell repertoires in COVID-19. Study-wide background: Italy, Spain and the United States were the sources of the convalescent and acute COVID-19 samples.

Sequencing was performed with immunoSEQ multiplex PCR; in TCRdb, only in-frame clones are kept and a portion is missing. The table includes 60,000 to 75,000 clones, just over 70% detected once. Participant age was roughly 18 to 95 years, and participants resided in roughly 24 US areas. V was clipped by 8 bases and J by 5 bases; unmatched bases: 9. The CDR3 sequence is 14 residues long. CDR1 is SNHLY and CDR2 is FYNNEI in the germline V gene. The specimen was PBMCs or T cells enriched from blood (not recorded which). The TCR originated in a woman in her fifties or sixties who had been exposed to COVID-19. This chain connects TRBV2 to TRBJ1-5; 7 nucleotides line up with TRBD1. CDR3 amino acids: CASGGTDPYQPQHF. DNA for the CDR3: TGTGCCAGCGGTGGGACAGATCCTTATCAGCCCCAGCATTTT. The complete variable domain, with remaining parts taken from reference TRBV2 and TRBJ1-5, reads EPEVTQTPSHQVTQMGQEVILRCVPISNHLYFYWYRQILGQKVEFLVSFYNNEISEKSEIFDDQFSVERPDGSNFTLKIRSTKLEDSAMYFCASGGTDPYQPQHFGDGTRLSIL.